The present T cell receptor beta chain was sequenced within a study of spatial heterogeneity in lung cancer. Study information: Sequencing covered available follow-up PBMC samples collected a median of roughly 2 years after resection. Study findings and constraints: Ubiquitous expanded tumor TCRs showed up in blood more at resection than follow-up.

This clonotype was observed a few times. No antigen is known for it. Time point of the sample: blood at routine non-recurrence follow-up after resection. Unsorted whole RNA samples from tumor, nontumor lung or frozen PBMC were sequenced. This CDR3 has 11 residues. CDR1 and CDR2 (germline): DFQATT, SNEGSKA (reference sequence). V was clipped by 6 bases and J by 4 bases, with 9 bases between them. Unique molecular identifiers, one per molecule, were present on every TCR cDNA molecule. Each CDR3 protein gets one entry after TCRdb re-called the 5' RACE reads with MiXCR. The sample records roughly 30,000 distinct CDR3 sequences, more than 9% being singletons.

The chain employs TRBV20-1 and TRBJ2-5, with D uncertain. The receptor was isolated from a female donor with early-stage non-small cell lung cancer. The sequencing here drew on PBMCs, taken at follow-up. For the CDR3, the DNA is TGCAGTGCCAGACAAGGAGAGACCCAGTACTTC. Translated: CSARQGETQYF.